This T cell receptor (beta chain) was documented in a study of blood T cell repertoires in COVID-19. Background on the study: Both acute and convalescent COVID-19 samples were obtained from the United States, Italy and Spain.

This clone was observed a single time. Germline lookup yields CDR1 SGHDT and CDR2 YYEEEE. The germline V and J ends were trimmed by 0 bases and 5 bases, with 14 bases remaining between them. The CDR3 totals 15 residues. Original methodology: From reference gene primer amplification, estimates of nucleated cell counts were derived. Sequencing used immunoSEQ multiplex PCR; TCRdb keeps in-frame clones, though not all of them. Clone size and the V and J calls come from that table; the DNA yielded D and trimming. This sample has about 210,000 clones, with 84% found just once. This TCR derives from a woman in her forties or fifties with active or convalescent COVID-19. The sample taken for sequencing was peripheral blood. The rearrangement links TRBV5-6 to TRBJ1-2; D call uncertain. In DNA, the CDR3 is TGTGCCAGCAGCTTGGTTTCGTCAGGCCTTTATGGCTACACCTTC. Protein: CASSLVSSGLYGYTF.